What follows are 14 T cell receptor beta chains derived from one specimen sequenced in a study of blood T cell repertoires in COVID-19. This table comes from immunoSEQ multiplex PCR, and its TCRdb copy is limited to in-frame clones, with some not included. The sample includes approximately 400,000 clones, approximately 77% of them seen just once. What was sequenced was peripheral blood. Source of these receptors: a human donor with acute or convalescent COVID-19. The donor label of this sample is uncertain.

V gene TRBV7-9 combines with J gene TRBJ2-2, with D perhaps TRBD1 (5 bases). V was pared by 5 bases and J by 5 bases, with 18 bases between. Looked up from germline, CDR1 is SEHNR and CDR2 is FQNEAQ (reference sequence). The CDR3 consists of 16 residues. In nucleotides, the CDR3 is TGTGCCAGCAGCGCCAAGGGGAATAGAAGAACCGGGGAGCTGTTTTTT. Its protein is CASSAKGNRRTGELFF.

This chain links TRBV5-1 with TRBJ2-2, with 15 bases that match TRBD2. The J segment lost 4 bases and the V segment lost 4 bases, leaving 17 bases of the junction unmatched. CDR1 SGHRS and CDR2 YFSETQ come from the germline V gene. The CDR3 has 21 residues. Here the CDR3 DNA reads TGCGCCAGCAGCCGAAGGTTACCGGGACTAGCGGGAGGTCTTGGCACCGGGGAGCTGTTTTTT. Protein sequence: CASSRRLPGLAGGLGTGELFF.

This clone was counted a few times. The genes are TRBV28 and TRBJ2-7, with TRBD1 as a possible D gene (6 bases). The CDR3 is made up of 15 amino acids. The V end was cut by 6 bases, the J end by 1 base, with 16 bases between. Looked up from germline, CDR1 is MDHEN and CDR2 is SYDVKM. DNA of the CDR3: TGTGCCAGCAGGCGGACAGTCTACTCGTCCTACGAGCAGTACTTC. It is translated as CASRRTVYSSYEQYF.

The chain combines TRBV30 with TRBJ1-1, with D hard to call. The CDR3 is 15 residues long. CDR1 is GTSNPN, CDR2 SVGIG, per germline (reference sequence). V was pared by 4 bases and J by 0 bases, with 15 bases between. The CDR3, as DNA: TGTGCCTGGAAACCGTCGCCTACTATGAACACTGAAGCTTTCTTT. Protein product: CAWKPSPTMNTEAFF.

V usage is TRBV15 and J usage is TRBJ1-2; D may be TRBD1 (5 bases). This CDR3 is built from 15 residues. V was clipped by 0 bases and J by 6 bases, with 14 bases between them. Germline assignment: CDR1 LNHNV and CDR2 YYDKDF (reference sequence). The CDR3 here is CATSRDPSRVDGYTF. The CDR3 bases are TGTGCCACCAGCAGAGACCCATCCAGGGTAGATGGCTACACCTTC.

J is TRBJ1-1 and V is TRBV12-5; D is unresolved. Germline V gives CDR1 LGHNT, CDR2 FRNRAP. The ends were cut back, 0 bases at V and 11 bases at J, with 10 bases in the middle. This CDR3 is 12 amino acids long. The CDR3 is CASGLVPAGAFF. The DNA for the CDR3 is TGTGCTAGTGGTTTGGTCCCGGCGGGGGCTTTCTTT. Full variable domain (missing parts from reference TRBV12-5 and TRBJ1-1): DARVTQTPRHKVTEMGQEVTMRCQPILGHNTVFWYRQTMMQGLELLAYFRNRAPLDDSGMPKDRFSAEMPDATLATLKIQPSEPRDSAVYFCASGLVPAGAFFGQGTRLTVV.

The chain joins TRBV7-9 to TRBJ2-7; 13 nucleotides match TRBD2. Trimming cost V 4 bases and J 2 bases; bases outside gene matches: 5. The CDR3 loop spans 16 amino acids. Germline CDR1 reads SEHNR; CDR2 reads FQNEAQ (reference sequence). The CDR3 nucleotides are TGTGCCAGCAGCTCCGTGACTAGCGGGGGGACCTACGAGCAGTACTTC. As protein: CASSSVTSGGTYEQYF.

The gene calls are TRBV10-3 and TRBJ1-4; D gene unclear. CDR3 length: 13 residues. Germline-derived CDR1 and CDR2 are ENHRY and SYGVKD. Trimming pared 4 bases from V and 8 bases from J, leaving 11 bases between. The CDR3 loop reads CAISARDEEKLFF. In DNA form, the CDR3 reads TGTGCCATCAGTGCCCGAGATGAGGAAAAACTGTTTTTT.

This chain links TRBV6-5 with TRBJ1-1; D call uncertain. Trimming took 5 bases from V and 4 from J, leaving 8 bases between them. CDR1 is MNHEY, CDR2 SVGAGI, per germline. This CDR3 region has 12 residues. The CDR3 nucleotides are TGTGCCAGCAGTAACCGGGGCACTGAAGCTTTCTTT. Its translation is CASSNRGTEAFF.

J is TRBJ2-1 and V is TRBV27, with 16 bases matching TRBD2. Germline assignment: CDR1 MNHEY and CDR2 SMNVEV (reference sequence). V was clipped by 3 bases and J by 7 bases; unmatched bases: 3. The CDR3 spans 16 residues. The CDR3 DNA reads as TGTGCCAGCAGTTTGGGACTAGCGGGGGGGCAAAATGAGCAGTTCTTC. Translating gives CASSLGLAGGQNEQFF.

Regarding this clone: The same CDR3 arises from other DNA sequences in this sample as well. The CDR3 protein is CASSSTGDEQFF. CDR3 sequence (DNA): TGTGCCAGCAGCTCGACGGGTGATGAGCAGTTCTTC. The chain is built from TRBV11-2 and TRBJ2-1; no clear D gene. Trimming cost V 4 bases and J 8 bases, with 9 bases left between them. In germline, CDR1 is SGHAT, CDR2 FQNNGV. The CDR3 is 12 amino acids.

V gene TRBV10-1 combines with J gene TRBJ1-1, with D tentatively TRBD1 (6 bases). The CDR3 is made up of 12 amino acids. The ends were cut back, 5 bases at V and 4 bases at J, with 8 bases in the middle. Germline V gene sequence: CDR1 WNHNN, CDR2 SYGVQD (reference sequence). CDR3 DNA sequence: TGCGCCAGCAGTACAGGGAGCACTGAAGCTTTCTTT. Its translation: CASSTGSTEAFF.

The V and J genes are TRBV5-1 and TRBJ2-5; perhaps TRBD1 as D (6 bases). Trimming removed 2 bases at V and 2 bases at J, with 10 bases between. From germline, CDR1 is SGHRS and CDR2 YFSETQ. This CDR3 comprises 14 residues. The CDR3: CASSFGQLQETQYF. CDR3 sequence (DNA): TGCGCCAGCAGCTTCGGACAGCTTCAAGAGACCCAGTACTTC. The full variable domain, with the rest looked up from reference TRBV5-1 and TRBJ2-5, is KAGVTQTPRYLIKTRGQQVTLSCSPISGHRSVSWYQQTPGQGLQFLFEYFSETQRNKGNFPGRFSGRQFSNSRSEMNVSTLELGDSALYLCASSFGQLQETQYFGPGTRLLVL.

The V and J genes are TRBV6-2 or TRBV6-3 and TRBJ2-5, with TRBD2 identical over 13 bases. This CDR3 has 19 amino acids. Germline V gene sequence: CDR1 MNHEY, CDR2 SVGEGT. J gave up 5 bases and V 5 bases, and 17 bases lay outside the gene matches. As DNA, the CDR3 is TGTGCCAGCAGTCAAGATTGGACTAGCGGGGGCCCCCTCGAGGAGACCCAGTACTTC. This sequence encodes CASSQDWTSGGPLEETQYF.